This is a list of T cell receptor beta chains from one sample in a study of Graves' ophthalmopathy and Graves' hyperthyroidism. One entry per CDR3 protein, called by TCRdb with MiXCR from the multiplex PCR reads. The repertoire consists of 580,000 or so distinct CDR3 sequences, with under 45% occurring once and the leading ten covering 4% to 5%. Sequenced input: peripheral blood or thyroid tissue (not recorded which). These receptors were collected from an adult man with Graves' hyperthyroidism. Both conserved end residues are part of each CDR3. The D gene is left open where the match is weak. The listing skips clone size in some rows; elsewhere it reads once, few, many or a size class.

many | TRBJ2-5 | TRBD2 | TRBV10-3 | TGTGCCATCAGTGACTCACTAGCGGGAGCGTCCATGAGGAGAACCCAGTACTTC | CAISDSLAGASMRRTQYF
NA | TRBJ2-7 | NA | TRBV20-1 | TGCAGTGCTAGTTCGTCCCTACGGGGAAGCTCCTACGAGCAGTACTTC | CSASSSLRGSSYEQYF
few | TRBJ1-1 | TRBD1 | TRBV4-2 | TGTGCCAGCAGCGATCGACAGGGTCCCACTGAAGCTTTCTTT | CASSDRQGPTEAFF
NA | TRBJ1-1 | TRBD1 | TRBV29-1 | TGCAGCAGCCGGGGACAGGGGGTGAACACTGAAGCTTTCTTT | CSSRGQGVNTEAFF
many | TRBJ2-5 | TRBD1 | TRBV24-1 | TGTGCCACCAGTGTCACAGGGGGGCCGGAGACCCAGTACTTC | CATSVTGGPETQYF
NA | TRBJ2-7 | TRBD2 | TRBV20-1 | TGCAGTGCTATGTATCCTAGCGGGGTTTACAATGAGCAGTACTTC | CSAMYPSGVYNEQYF
many | TRBJ1-2 | NA | TRBV5-1 | TGCGCCAGCAGCTTGGAGCCAGGGAAAAACTATGGCTACACCTTC | CASSLEPGKNYGYTF
NA | TRBJ1-5 | NA | TRBV7-3 | TGTGCCAGCAGCTTAGACACGTCCCTTAGCAATCAGCCCCAGCATTTT | CASSLDTSLSNQPQHF
many | TRBJ2-7 | NA | TRBV5-4 | TGTGCCAGCAGCAGATGGGGAGGCGAGCAGTACTTC | CASSRWGGEQYF
many | TRBJ2-7 | TRBD2 | TRBV20-1 | TGCAGTGCTAGAGATCTGTTGGGACTAGCGGGGGGGACCTACGAGCAGTACTTC | CSARDLLGLAGGTYEQYF
many | TRBJ1-4 | NA | TRBV24-1 | TGTGCCACCAGTGACAGGACACACACGGGAGACGCTGAAAAACTGTTTTTT | CATSDRTHTGDAEKLFF
NA | TRBJ2-2 | TRBD1 | TRBV7-2 | TGTGCCAGCAGCCAAGAGCGGGACAGGGTGTTTGGAGTCCAGGTCGGGGAGCTGTTTTTT | CASSQERDRVFGVQVGELFF
few | TRBJ2-1 | NA | TRBV7-2 | TGTGCCAGCAGCCCGGGACCGGGGCTGGAGCAGTTCTTC | CASSPGPGLEQFF
NA | TRBJ1-3 | TRBD1 | TRBV20-1 | TGCAGTGCCAGCGGGACAGGGAACACCATATATTTT | CSASGTGNTIYF
NA | TRBJ2-2 | NA | TRBV28 | TGTGCCAGCAGAGCCCGGGGGAACACCGGGGAGCTGTTTTTT | CASRARGNTGELFF
NA | TRBJ2-7 | TRBD1 | TRBV18 | TGCGCCAGCTCACCTCGGACAGGGGACTACGAGCAGTACTTC | CASSPRTGDYEQYF
NA | TRBJ1-1 | NA | TRBV30 | TGTGCCTGGAGTCGCCGGGAGACTGAAGCTTTCTTT | CAWSRRETEAFF